The 25 T cell receptor beta chains listed next were all sequenced from one sample in a study of blood T cell repertoires in COVID-19. Some clones are missing from TCRdb's copy, which holds only in-frame ones; the method was immunoSEQ multiplex PCR. Of more than 150,000 clones in the sample, approximately 80% were seen once. Sequenced material: PBMCs or T cells enriched from blood (not recorded which). These receptors originate from a woman in her sixties who had recovered from COVID-19.

The chain recombines TRBV2 with TRBJ2-5; 8 bases line up with TRBD1. Germline CDR1 is SNHLY and CDR2 is FYNNEI. This CDR3 comprises 12 residues. V gave up 6 bases and J gave up 5 bases; unmatched junction bases: 2. This CDR3 reads CASRDRAETQYF. As DNA, the CDR3 is TGTGCCAGCAGGGACAGGGCGGAGACCCAGTACTTC.

The V call is TRBV11-1, the J call TRBJ2-7; 8 nucleotides match TRBD2. The J segment lost 2 bases and the V segment lost 5 bases, leaving 5 bases of the junction unmatched. Germline values: CDR1 SGHAT, CDR2 FQDESV (reference sequence). This CDR3 has 14 residues. The CDR3 nucleotides read TGTGCCAGCAGCCCCTCTAGCGGGCCCTACGAGCAGTACTTC. It translates to CASSPSSGPYEQYF. Drawing the rest from reference TRBV11-1 and TRBJ2-7, the complete variable domain is EAEVAQSPRYKITEKSQAVAFWCDPISGHATLYWYRQILGQGPELLVQFQDESVVDDSQLPKDRFSAERLKGVDSTLKIQPAELGDSAMYLCASSPSSGPYEQYFGPGTRLTVT.

The table lists this clone with a count of one. The rearrangement links TRBV7-5 to TRBJ1-6; the table gives TRBD1 as D, unverified against the DNA. TRBV7-5 is noted as a pseudogene. The length of the CDR3 is 20 residues. The CDR3 coding sequence is TGTGTCAGAAGCTTATCACGGCAGGGGGGAAATAGCTCCTATAATTCACCCCTCCACTTT. Its translation: CVRSLSRQGGNSSYNSPLHF.

The V gene is TRBV3-1 (or the pseudogene TRBV3-2), the J gene TRBJ2-1; no reliable D call. The length of the CDR3 is 12 residues. Trimming left V 2 bases short and J 7 bases short, with 6 bases between. CDR1 and CDR2 (germline): LGHDT, YNNKEL (reference sequence). The CDR3 loop reads CASSQFKNEQFF. CDR3 bases: TGTGCCAGCAGCCAATTTAAAAATGAGCAGTTCTTC.

The J gene is TRBJ2-1, the V gene TRBV24-1; 8 bases are shared with TRBD1. Germline trimming cut 4 bases from V and 2 bases from J; bases unmatched to any gene: 6. The V gene's germline CDR1 is KGHDR and CDR2 SFDVKD. CDR3 length equals 16 residues. The CDR3 nucleotides read TGTGCCACCAGTGACCACAGGGGGAACCCCTACAATGAGCAGTTCTTC. It translates to CATSDHRGNPYNEQFF.

The chain carries TRBV29-1 and TRBJ2-1; tentatively, D is TRBD1 (6 bases). The CDR3 consists of 15 residues. The germline V gene encodes CDR1 SQVTM and CDR2 ANQGSEA. V lost 7 bases and J lost 4, with 20 bases in between. This chain's CDR3 is CSARQDSTPYNEQFF. CDR3 nucleotide sequence: TGCAGCGCCAGACAGGACTCCACACCATACAATGAGCAGTTCTTC.

V is TRBV12-3 or TRBV12-4 and J is TRBJ1-2; no clear D. V gave up 7 bases and J gave up 11 bases, with 14 bases separating them. The CDR3 is made up of 11 amino acids. For the CDR3, the DNA is TGTGCCAGCACCTTGGGCGGGAGATACACCTTC. This codes for CASTLGGRYTF.

This chain joins TRBV30 and TRBJ2-7; D is perhaps TRBD1 (5 bases). The CDR3 is 15 residues long. Germline V gene sequence: CDR1 GTSNPN, CDR2 SVGIG (reference sequence). Trimming took off 2 bases at V and 6 bases at J, with 20 bases between the two ends. CDR3 in DNA: TGTGCCTGGAGTCGGAAGGGGCACGGTCTCGGCGAGCAGTACTTC. Its protein is CAWSRKGHGLGEQYF.

The chain recombines TRBV6-1 with TRBJ2-3; TRBD2 matches at 7 bases. The junction had 7 bases not matched to a gene; V was cut back by 1 base and J by 3 bases. Germline V CDR1 and CDR2: MNHNS, SASEGT. This CDR3 has 16 amino acids. CDR3 in amino acids: CASSEGAGAVTDTQYF. CDR3 bases: TGTGCCAGCAGTGAAGGGGCGGGAGCGGTAACAGATACGCAGTATTTT.

V gene TRBV11-2 combines with J gene TRBJ2-2; the match to TRBD2 covers 7 bases. V shed 0 bases, J shed 5 bases, and the junction held 3 bases outside the gene matches. Germline CDR1 is SGHAT and CDR2 is FQNNGV. CDR3 length: 15 amino acids. Written as DNA, the CDR3 is TGTGCCAGCAGCTTAGACCCCGGGGGGACCGGGGAGCTGTTTTTT. Protein product: CASSLDPGGTGELFF.

The gene calls are TRBV12-3 or TRBV12-4 and TRBJ1-3; possible D gene TRBD1, 5 bases. V dropped 6 bases and J dropped 2 bases, with 8 bases sitting between them. This CDR3 contains 13 residues. The CDR3 DNA sequence: TGTGCCAGCAGCCAGACAGCTGGAAACACCATATATTTT. This codes for CASSQTAGNTIYF.

The chain carries TRBV4-1 and TRBJ2-1, with 9 positions matching TRBD1. Germline V gene lookup returns CDR1 MGHRA and CDR2 YSYEKL. Germline trimming cut 3 bases from V and 6 bases from J; bases unmatched to any gene: 3. The CDR3 sequence is 14 residues long. The CDR3 loop reads CASSQDRGFNEQFF. Here the CDR3 DNA reads TGCGCCAGCAGCCAGGACAGGGGATTCAATGAGCAGTTCTTC.

This clone showed up just once. The gene calls are TRBV27 and TRBJ2-3; 10 nucleotides agree with TRBD1. Trimming removed 0 bases from V and 5 bases from J; junction bases left unmatched: 5. The CDR3 length is 16 residues. In germline, CDR1 is MNHEY, CDR2 SMNVEV (reference sequence). The CDR3 bases are TGTGCCAGCAGTTTATCTGACAGGGGGCGGATAGATACGCAGTATTTT. Amino acid sequence: CASSLSDRGRIDTQYF.

The rearrangement links TRBV29-1 to TRBJ2-4; tentative D call: TRBD1 (5 bases). Germline-derived CDR1 and CDR2 are SQVTM and ANQGSEA. CDR3 size: 13 residues. V lost 6 bases, J lost 6 bases, and 15 bases lay in between. For the CDR3, the DNA is TGCAGCGTCGAGCAGGGTATGAGAAACATTCAGTACTTC. Its protein product is CSVEQGMRNIQYF.

The chain uses TRBV2 and TRBJ1-2, with 7 bases aligning to TRBD1. Germline V lookup: CDR1 SNHLY, CDR2 FYNNEI. The CDR3 sequence is 12 residues long. V trimming: 7 bases; J trimming: 4 bases; junction bases outside the gene matches: 3. The CDR3 is CASKTGTYGYTF. The CDR3 nucleotides are TGTGCCAGCAAGACAGGGACCTATGGCTACACCTTC.

This clone came up once. The chain couples TRBV5-1 to TRBJ2-1, with D perhaps TRBD1 (6 bases). CDR3 length: 15 residues. V dropped 4 bases and J dropped 4 bases, with 15 bases sitting between them. The germline V gene encodes CDR1 SGHRS and CDR2 YFSETQ. The DNA of the CDR3 is TGCGCCAGCAGCAGCGATGGGACAAATTACAATGAGCAGTTCTTC. It specifies CASSSDGTNYNEQFF. Complete variable domain (other parts from reference TRBV5-1 and TRBJ2-1): KAGVTQTPRYLIKTRGQQVTLSCSPISGHRSVSWYQQTPGQGLQFLFEYFSETQRNKGNFPGRFSGRQFSNSRSEMNVSTLELGDSALYLCASSSDGTNYNEQFFGPGTRLTVL.

The V call is TRBV20-1, the J call TRBJ1-2; D is unclear. Germline lookup yields CDR1 DFQATT and CDR2 SNEGSKA (reference sequence). The CDR3 length is 14 residues. V lost 3 bases and J 7 bases, leaving 18 bases between the germline ends. The CDR3 DNA sequence: TGCAGTGCTAGTAATCCGGCGACGGCGGGTGGCTACACCTTC. It specifies CSASNPATAGGYTF.

Written as DNA, the CDR3 is TGTGCCAGCAGCTTGGAAGGAGGAGTTTTTTCACCCCTCCACTTT. Amino acids: CASSLEGGVFSPLHF. V and J are TRBV5-6 and TRBJ1-6; no clear D. With 0 bases removed from V and 9 bases from J, the gap between germline ends came to 13 bases. The germline CDR1 and CDR2 sequences are SGHDT and YYEEEE. CDR3 length: 15 amino acids. Full variable domain (rest looked up from reference TRBV5-6 and TRBJ1-6): DAGVTQSPTHLIKTRGQQVTLRCSPKSGHDTVSWYQQALGQGPQFIFQYYEEEERQRGNFPDRFSGHQFPNYSSELNVNALLLGDSALYLCASSLEGGVFSPLHFGNGTRLTVT.

This chain uses TRBV2 with TRBJ2-6, with D possibly being TRBD1 (5 bases). The CDR3 extends over 16 amino acids. V was trimmed by 3 bases and J by 4 bases, leaving 13 bases between them. Germline V gene sequence: CDR1 SNHLY, CDR2 FYNNEI. CDR3 sequence (DNA): TGTGCCAGCAGTGATCAGGGTGGGGCCGGGGCCAACGTCCTGACTTTC. Translated: CASSDQGGAGANVLTF.

V is TRBV14 and J is TRBJ2-3; D not certain. Germline CDR1 and CDR2: SGHDN and FVKESK. This CDR3 contains 15 residues. V lost 2 bases, J lost 4 bases, and 13 bases lay in between. The CDR3 loop is CASSQPRVGSDTQYF. The CDR3 DNA sequence: TGTGCCAGCAGCCAACCCCGCGTCGGGTCAGATACGCAGTATTTT.

The V and J genes are TRBV4-1 and TRBJ1-5, with D uncertain. Germline V gives CDR1 MGHRA, CDR2 YSYEKL. The V and J ends lost 2 bases and 2 bases respectively, with 10 bases between them. The CDR3 extends over 15 amino acids. The CDR3 loop reads CASSQKDTGNQPQHF. CDR3 in DNA: TGCGCCAGCAGCCAAAAAGACACAGGCAATCAGCCCCAGCATTTT.

This clone came up once. The genes are TRBV28 and TRBJ1-5, with a tentative D call TRBD1 (6 bases). The germline V gene encodes CDR1 MDHEN and CDR2 SYDVKM. The CDR3 contains 13 residues. Trimming left V 5 bases short and J 9 bases short, with 14 bases between. This CDR3 is CASSQSGVRPQHF. CDR3 coding DNA: TGTGCCAGCAGTCAATCAGGGGTTAGGCCCCAGCATTTT.

The rearrangement links TRBV14 to TRBJ2-1; the D is unclear. Germline V gives CDR1 SGHDN, CDR2 FVKESK. The CDR3 covers 13 residues. V was trimmed by 1 base and J by 7 bases, leaving 8 bases between them. The CDR3 protein is CASSQVWSNEQFF. CDR3 bases: TGTGCCAGCAGCCAAGTTTGGAGTAATGAGCAGTTCTTC.

The chain carries TRBV5-1 and TRBJ2-2; 7 bases agree with TRBD1. Per the germline V gene, CDR1 is SGHRS and CDR2 is YFSETQ. J lost 2 bases, V lost 1 base, and 2 bases had no gene match. The CDR3 contains 15 residues. The CDR3 is CASSLTGANTGELFF. The CDR3 nucleotides read TGCGCCAGCAGCTTGACAGGGGCCAACACCGGGGAGCTGTTTTTT.

This chain connects TRBV11-2 to TRBJ1-6; 8 bases map to TRBD1. Germline CDR1 reads SGHAT; CDR2 reads FQNNGV. The CDR3 has 16 amino acids. V lost 1 base and J lost 4; bases outside the gene matches: 3. The chain's CDR3 is CASSLVGQGYNSPLHF. CDR3 DNA sequence: TGTGCCAGCAGCTTAGTTGGACAGGGATATAATTCACCCCTCCACTTT.